These 25 T cell receptor beta chains were sequenced from one sample in a study of PD-L1 blockade in urothelial cancer (dated by TCRdb to about 2017). The sample's time point label, decoded: pretreatment peripheral blood. The library relied on the immunoSEQ multiplex PCR assay. The clones in this table, taken by TCRdb from immuneACCESS, are in-frame only. Not every clone is retained; where verified, under half of the shortfall comes from an unresolved V gene, and the cause of the rest is unknown. This sample holds 70,000 or so clones; 90% were observed only once. The ten most abundant clones make up roughly 4.7% of the sample. This sample comprised PBMCs, obtained around atezolizumab (anti-PD-L1) treatment. The receptors were sampled from a man aged 65-85 years with urothelial cancer.

The chain is built from TRBV5-1 and TRBJ2-1, with 9 bases lining up with TRBD1. The ends lost 4 bases at V and 8 bases at J; junction bases unmatched: 7. The CDR3 runs 14 residues. Looked up from germline, CDR1 is SGHRS and CDR2 is YFSETQ. CDR3 residues: CASSMGQGFDEQFF. DNA for the CDR3: TGCGCCAGCAGCATGGGACAGGGATTCGATGAGCAGTTCTTC.

The V call is TRBV30, the J call TRBJ1-5; a possible D gene is TRBD1 (6 bases). CDR1 GTSNPN and CDR2 SVGIG come from the germline V gene (reference sequence). Between the trimmed V and J ends, which lost 5 bases and 6 bases, there was a span of 14 bases. The CDR3 runs to 13 residues. The CDR3 spells CAWGRGGGQPQHF. CDR3 sequence (DNA): TGTGCCTGGGGGAGGGGGGGCGGTCAGCCCCAGCATTTT.

About this clone: A junction boundary mismatches the germline segment, possibly from a read error. The chain joins TRBV5-1 to TRBJ1-1; D gene uncertain. The V gene's germline CDR1 is SGHRS and CDR2 YFSETQ. The CDR3 extends over 11 amino acids. This chain's CDR3 is CASTRENSISF. CDR3 bases: TGCGCCAGCACAAGAGAAAACAGCATTAGCTTT.

The V and J genes are TRBV7-8 and TRBJ1-5; TRBD1 matches at 9 bases. V gave up 1 base and J gave up 6 bases; unmatched junction bases: 7. CDR1 and CDR2 from the germline V gene are SGHVS and FQNEAQ. This CDR3 spans 16 amino acids. CDR3 sequence (DNA): TGTGCCAGCAGCTTAGGTGGGACAGGGTACGGTCAGCCCCAGCATTTT. Protein product: CASSLGGTGYGQPQHF. Filled out from reference TRBV7-8 and TRBJ1-5, the complete variable domain reads GAGVSQSPRYKVAKRGQDVALRCDPISGHVSLFWYQQALGQGPEFLTYFQNEAQLDKSGLPSDRFFAERPEGSVSTLKIQRTQQEDSAVYLCASSLGGTGYGQPQHFGDGTRLSIL.

The chain couples TRBV29-1 to TRBJ1-3, with a tentative D call TRBD1 (6 bases). V was clipped by 3 bases and J by 0 bases, with 18 bases between them. The length of the CDR3 is 17 residues. Germline V gives CDR1 SQVTM, CDR2 ANQGSEA. This chain's CDR3 is CSVDWTVVGISGNTIYF. The CDR3 nucleotides are TGCAGCGTTGATTGGACAGTAGTAGGTATCTCTGGAAACACCATATATTTT.

The J gene is TRBJ2-7, the V gene TRBV9, with no clear D. The CDR3 extends over 13 amino acids. The V and J ends lost 3 bases and 3 bases respectively, with 10 bases between them. In germline, CDR1 is SGDLS, CDR2 YYNGEE. CDR3 DNA sequence: TGTGCCAGCAGCGAGTACAGTAGCTACGAGCAGTACTTC. Translation gives CASSEYSSYEQYF.

This clone appeared once. The chain couples TRBV27 to TRBJ2-7, with D maybe TRBD1 (5 bases). CDR1 and CDR2 (germline): MNHEY, SMNVEV (reference sequence). V shed 6 bases and J shed 3 bases, with 12 bases lying between them. This CDR3 contains 13 residues. CDR3 bases: TGTGCCAGCAGGGCAGGGTTTTTCTACGAGCAGTACTTC. This encodes CASRAGFFYEQYF.

The chain recombines TRBV5-1 with TRBJ2-5, with TRBD2 matching over 8 bases. V lost 3 bases to trimming and J lost 4 bases; unmatched junction nucleotides: 5. In germline, CDR1 is SGHRS, CDR2 YFSETQ. This CDR3 is 14 amino acids long. CDR3 sequence (DNA): TGCGCCAGCAGCTCCTTAGCGGGGAGAGAGACCCAGTACTTC. It translates to CASSSLAGRETQYF.

The V call is TRBV30, the J call TRBJ1-3; TRBD1 might be the D (5 bases). V shed 1 base and J shed 1 base, with 8 bases lying between them. The CDR3 is made up of 14 amino acids. Germline V gene lookup returns CDR1 GTSNPN and CDR2 SVGIG (reference sequence). CDR3 nucleotides: TGTGCCTGGAGTGAAGGGGCGTCTGGAAACACCATATATTTT. Translated: CAWSEGASGNTIYF.

This CDR3 reads CASSLGGRGYQYF. CDR3 DNA: TGTGCCAGCAGCTTAGGCGGCCGGGGATACCAGTACTTC. The V call is TRBV11-2, the J call TRBJ2-5, with D possibly TRBD2 on 5 matching bases. There are 13 residues in the CDR3. CDR1 and CDR2 from the germline V gene are SGHAT and FQNNGV. Trimming took off 1 base at V and 10 bases at J, with 13 bases between the two ends. Supplemented by reference TRBV11-2 and TRBJ2-5, the full variable domain reads EAGVAQSPRYKIIEKRQSVAFWCNPISGHATLYWYQQILGQGPKLLIQFQNNGVVDDSQLPKDRFSAERLKGVDSTLKIQPAKLEDSAVYLCASSLGGRGYQYFGPGTRLLVL.

The chain combines TRBV6-6 with TRBJ2-3, with 14 bases that match TRBD2. Losses at the gene ends were 8 bases for V and 0 bases for J; bases not matched to a gene: 4. The CDR3 runs to 16 residues. Germline CDR1 is MNHNY and CDR2 is SVGAGI (reference sequence). This chain's CDR3 is CASRLAGGVSTDTQYF. CDR3 DNA: TGTGCCAGCCGACTAGCGGGAGGGGTGAGCACAGATACGCAGTATTTT.

The chain couples TRBV7-6 to TRBJ2-5; TRBD2 agrees at 10 bases. V shed 3 bases and J 2 bases; nucleotides not matched to a gene: 15. The CDR3 is 19 amino acids. From germline, CDR1 is SGHVS and CDR2 FNYEAQ. DNA of the CDR3: TGTGCCAGCAGCTTGGGGGTCTCTAGCGGGAGTGGGGCTCAAGAGACCCAGTACTTC. Its protein is CASSLGVSSGSGAQETQYF.

The V and J genes are TRBV28 and TRBJ1-5; TRBD1 is a possible D gene (6 bases). The V gene's germline CDR1 is MDHEN and CDR2 SYDVKM. The CDR3 extends over 14 amino acids. Trimming pared 3 bases from V and 6 bases from J, leaving 12 bases between. DNA for the CDR3: TGTGCCAGCAGTTTCCCCCAGGGGAGTCAGCCCCAGCATTTT. It codes for CASSFPQGSQPQHF.

The V gene is TRBV2, the J gene TRBJ1-4; weak D call: TRBD1 (6 bases). The CDR3 has 15 residues. Per the germline V gene, CDR1 is SNHLY and CDR2 is FYNNEI. The V gene lost 4 bases and the J gene lost 3 bases, with 12 bases spanning the gap. The CDR3 reads CASSATGLANEKLFF. CDR3 sequence (DNA): TGTGCCAGCAGTGCCACAGGGTTGGCTAATGAAAAACTGTTTTTT.

The CDR3 nucleotides read TGTGCCATCGGGGGACTGGTGAACACTGAAGCTTTCTTT. Encoded protein: CAIGGLVNTEAFF. The chain is built from TRBV10-3 and TRBJ1-1; D is perhaps TRBD1 (5 bases). CDR1 and CDR2 (germline): ENHRY, SYGVKD. V was shortened by 8 bases and J by 0 bases, with 10 bases between the two germline ends. The CDR3 consists of 13 residues.

In the case of this clone: The junction differs from germline at one of its ends, possibly a read error. The genes are TRBV19 and TRBJ2-7; D remains ambiguous. The length of the CDR3 is 15 residues. Germline V gene data show CDR1 as LNHDA and CDR2 as SQIVND (reference sequence). For the CDR3, the DNA is TGTGCCAGTAGTGTAGAATTCGGGTCGTCCTACGAGCAGTACTTC. It encodes CASSVEFGSSYEQYF.

The count of this clone is one. V gene TRBV2 combines with J gene TRBJ2-1; tentative D call: TRBD2 (6 bases). The germline V gene has CDR1 SNHLY and CDR2 FYNNEI. The CDR3 is made up of 14 amino acids. Trimming left V 1 base short and J 5 bases short, with 9 bases between. The DNA of the CDR3 is TGTGCCAGCAGTGAAGTCGGACTAAACAATGAGCAGTTCTTC. Residues: CASSEVGLNNEQFF.

Details on this clone: Sequence at one end of the junction differs from germline and may be a read error. The chain recombines TRBV6-1 with TRBJ2-1; 10 bases align to TRBD2. CDR1 is MNHNS, CDR2 SASEGT, per germline. The CDR3 is 14 amino acids. As DNA, the CDR3 is TGTGCCACCAGTAGCGGGAGGTTCCCCAATGAGCAGTTCTTC. Translating it yields CATSSGRFPNEQFF.

This clone was seen once. The J gene is TRBJ2-5, the V gene TRBV6-5; no clear D. V dropped 6 bases and J dropped 4 bases, with 9 bases sitting between them. The V gene's germline CDR1 is MNHEY and CDR2 SVGAGI. The CDR3 has 12 amino acids. For the CDR3, the DNA is TGTGCCAGCAGGTCTAGGAGAGAGACCCAGTACTTC. Translation: CASRSRRETQYF.

The table lists this clone with a few counts. This chain joins TRBV7-6 and TRBJ1-1, with no clear D. Trimming took off 1 base at V and 4 bases at J, with 7 bases between the two ends. The CDR3 is 13 amino acids. CDR1 is SGHVS and CDR2 is FNYEAQ in the germline V gene. The CDR3 coding sequence is TGTGCCAGCAGCTTAGGGGAGCGCACTGAAGCTTTCTTT. It is translated as CASSLGERTEAFF.

The chain uses TRBV28 and TRBJ2-3, with D possibly TRBD2 on 7 matching bases. The V and J ends lost 2 bases and 0 bases respectively, with 12 bases between them. CDR3 length equals 16 residues. Looked up from germline, CDR1 is MDHEN and CDR2 is SYDVKM. CDR3 sequence: CASSLGGGPSTDTQYF. The DNA for the CDR3 is TGTGCCAGCAGTTTAGGGGGGGGCCCTAGCACAGATACGCAGTATTTT.

The rearrangement joins TRBV4-1 to TRBJ2-1, with 7 bases lining up with TRBD2. This CDR3 is 14 amino acids long. Trimming took 1 base from V and 6 from J; bases not matched to a gene: 3. Germline loops: CDR1 MGHRA, CDR2 YSYEKL. The CDR3 DNA is TGCGCCAGCAGCCAAGGGGAGGGCCTCAATGAGCAGTTCTTC. It translates to CASSQGEGLNEQFF.

This chain joins TRBV11-2 and TRBJ2-5, with 7 bases that match TRBD2. The length of the CDR3 is 14 residues. Unmatched junction bases numbered 17, after V lost 5 bases and J lost 14 bases. Looked up from germline, CDR1 is SGHAT and CDR2 is FQNNGV. The CDR3 region is CASSNVGPRTSIYF. CDR3 nucleotides: TGTGCCAGCAGCAATGTCGGGCCCAGGACTAGTATCTACTTC.

The V call is TRBV6-6, the J call TRBJ1-3, with TRBD1 identical over 8 bases. Germline assignment: CDR1 MNHNY and CDR2 SVGAGI (reference sequence). The CDR3 has 16 residues. Germline trimming cut 5 bases from V and 3 bases from J; bases unmatched to any gene: 9. CDR3 DNA: TGTGCCAGCAGTCTAAGTTCAGGGGGCGGTGGAAACACCATATATTTT. Translation gives CASSLSSGGGGNTIYF.

The V gene is TRBV28, the J gene TRBJ2-1; 8 bases match TRBD1. The V segment lost 7 bases and the J segment 5 bases; nucleotides outside the gene matches: 13. Looked up from germline, CDR1 is MDHEN and CDR2 is SYDVKM. This CDR3 is built from 16 residues. Here the CDR3 reads CASNLLRAGGHNEQFF. The CDR3 DNA is TGTGCCAGCAACCTCCTTCGGGCAGGGGGCCACAATGAGCAGTTCTTC.